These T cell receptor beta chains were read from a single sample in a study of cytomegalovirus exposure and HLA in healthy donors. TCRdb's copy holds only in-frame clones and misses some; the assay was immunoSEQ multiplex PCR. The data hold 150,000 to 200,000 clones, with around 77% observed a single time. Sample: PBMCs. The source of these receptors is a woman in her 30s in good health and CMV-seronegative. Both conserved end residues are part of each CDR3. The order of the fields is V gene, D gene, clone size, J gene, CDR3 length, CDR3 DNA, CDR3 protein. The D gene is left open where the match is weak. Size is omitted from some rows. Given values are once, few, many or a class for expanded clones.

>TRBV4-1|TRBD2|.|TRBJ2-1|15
TGCGCCAGCAGAAATCGGGGGGTGGACTACAATGAGCAGTTCTTC
CASRNRGVDYNEQFF
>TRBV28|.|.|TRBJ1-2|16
TGTGCCAGCAGTTCCGCCCCTCCAGAGATGACATATGGCTACACCTTC
CASSSAPPEMTYGYTF
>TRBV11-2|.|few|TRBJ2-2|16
TGTGCCAGCAGCTTAGCAGGGGAAAAAGGTACCGGGGAGCTGTTTTTT
CASSLAGEKGTGELFF
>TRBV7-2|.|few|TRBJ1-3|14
TGTGCCAGCACCGTCCGGGATCCTGGAAACACCATATATTTT
CASTVRDPGNTIYF
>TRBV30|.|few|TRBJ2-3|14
TGTGCCTGGAGTGTACGGGGAGTCACAGATACGCAGTATTTT
CAWSVRGVTDTQYF
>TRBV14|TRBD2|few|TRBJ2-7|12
TGTGCCAGCAGCCCAGGGAGGGAAGCCCCGTACTTC
CASSPGREAPYF
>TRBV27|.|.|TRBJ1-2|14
TGTGCCAGTTCCGGATCCGGGTTACACTATGGCTACACCTTC
CASSGSGLHYGYTF
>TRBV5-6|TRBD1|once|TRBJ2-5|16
TGTGCCAGCAGCCCTGGGACAGGGGGCGCGGGGGAGACCCAGTACTTC
CASSPGTGGAGETQYF
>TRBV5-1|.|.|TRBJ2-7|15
TGCGCCAGCAGAGAGGATATGACAGGTCGCTACGAGCAGTACTTC
CASREDMTGRYEQYF
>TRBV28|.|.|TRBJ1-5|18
TGTGCCAGCAGGTCGATGGGGGCTCTTTCTACTAGCAATCAGCCCCAGCATTTT
CASRSMGALSTSNQPQHF
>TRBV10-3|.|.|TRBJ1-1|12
TGTGCCACGAGGGAGGGGAACACTGAAGCTTTCTTT
CATREGNTEAFF
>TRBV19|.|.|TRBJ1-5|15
TGTGCCAGTAGTATAGTGCCGGGTTCAAATCAGCCCCAGCATTTT
CASSIVPGSNQPQHF
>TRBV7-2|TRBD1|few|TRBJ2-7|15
TGTGCCAGCAGCCTAGGACAGGGTATCTCCTACGAGCAGTACTTC
CASSLGQGISYEQYF
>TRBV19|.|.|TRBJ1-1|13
TGTGCCAGTAGTATCAGGGGTGATACTGAAGCTTTCTTT
CASSIRGDTEAFF
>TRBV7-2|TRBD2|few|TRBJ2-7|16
TGTGCCAGCAGCTTAGGTAGCGGGGGGGCCTTCTACGAGCAGTACTTC
CASSLGSGGAFYEQYF
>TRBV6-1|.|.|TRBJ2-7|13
TGTGCCAGCAGTGATTTCGGGACCTACGAGCAGTACTTC
CASSDFGTYEQYF
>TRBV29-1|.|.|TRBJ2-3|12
TGCAGCGTTGCTAAGGAGGAAGATACGCAGTATTTT
CSVAKEEDTQYF
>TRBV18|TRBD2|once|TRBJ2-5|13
TGTGCCAGCTCTCCTGGACTAGAAGAGACCCAGTACTTC
CASSPGLEETQYF
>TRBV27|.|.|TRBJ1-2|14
TGTGCCAGCAGTCAGATGGGGGCCTCCTATGGCTACACCTTC
CASSQMGASYGYTF
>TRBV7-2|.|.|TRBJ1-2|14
TGTGCCAGCAGCCTCCTCGGGGGGCTAGATGGCTACACCTTC
CASSLLGGLDGYTF
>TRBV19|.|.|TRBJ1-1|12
TGTGCCAGTAGACAATCCCGAACAGGAGCTTTCTTT
CASRQSRTGAFF
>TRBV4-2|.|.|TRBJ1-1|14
TGTGCCAGCAGCCAAAGCCGGGGGAACACTGAAGCTTTCTTT
CASSQSRGNTEAFF
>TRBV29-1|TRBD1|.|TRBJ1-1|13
TGCAGCGCCCAGAAAGGACAGGGGACTGAAGCTTTCTTT
CSAQKGQGTEAFF
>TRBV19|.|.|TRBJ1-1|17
TGTGCCAGTATCCCCCGGGGAGCAAACCCCCTTAACACTGAAGCTTTCTTT
CASIPRGANPLNTEAFF
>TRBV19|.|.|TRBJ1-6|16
TGTGCCAGTAGCCCTCCTTCGAGCTCCTATAATTCACCCCTCCACTTT
CASSPPSSSYNSPLHF
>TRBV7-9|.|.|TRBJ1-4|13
TGTGCCAGCAGCTTCGCCGGGAGTGAAAAACTGTTTTTT
CASSFAGSEKLFF
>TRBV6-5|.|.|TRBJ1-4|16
TGTGCCAGCAGTTATCGGGGACTGGGGACTAATGAAAAACTGTTTTTT
CASSYRGLGTNEKLFF
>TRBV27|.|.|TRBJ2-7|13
TGTGCCAGCAGGTATCTAGGCTCCTACGAGCAGTACTTC
CASRYLGSYEQYF
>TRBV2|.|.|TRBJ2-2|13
TGTGCCAGCGCGACGGGTATCACCGGGGAGCTGTTTTTT
CASATGITGELFF
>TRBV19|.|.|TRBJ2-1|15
TGTGCCAGTAGTAGTCGACGGAGCTCCTACAATGAGCAGTTCTTC
CASSSRRSSYNEQFF
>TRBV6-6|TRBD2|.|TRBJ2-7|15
TGTGCCAGCAGTTTACTAGCGGGAGCTTCCTACGAGCAGTACTTC
CASSLLAGASYEQYF
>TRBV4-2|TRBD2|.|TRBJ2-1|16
TGTGCCAGCAGCCAAGTCCGGGGGGGAGGCCTGGGTGAGCAGTTCTTC
CASSQVRGGGLGEQFF
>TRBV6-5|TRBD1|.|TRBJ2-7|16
TGTGCCAGCAGTTACTTACCTGGGACAGGGGGGGACGAGCAGTACTTC
CASSYLPGTGGDEQYF
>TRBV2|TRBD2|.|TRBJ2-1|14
TGTGCCAGCACCCCTAGCGGGGACTACAATGAGCAGTTCTTC
CASTPSGDYNEQFF
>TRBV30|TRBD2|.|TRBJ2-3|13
TGTGCCGGACCCGGACTAGCGGGAGATACGCAGTATTTT
CAGPGLAGDTQYF